This T cell receptor beta chain was retrieved from a study of Graves' ophthalmopathy and Graves' hyperthyroidism (dated by TCRdb to about 2018). For context, the study as a whole: Peripheral blood was collected at initial diagnosis, before any treatment. TCR beta repertoire signatures were used to distinguish Graves' ophthalmopathy from Graves' hyperthyroidism and to predict progression to ophthalmopathy. In total, 135 blood samples were TCR-sequenced: approximately 40 ophthalmopathy, under 85 hyperthyroidism and roughly 17 hyperthyroidism-to-ophthalmopathy patients. To explore V-J signatures that distinguish ophthalmopathy from hyperthyroidism, a discovery set of under 110 patients was enrolled, made up of around 44 with ophthalmopathy and 55 to 65 with stable hyperthyroidism. An independent validation cohort was composed of 18 hyperthyroidism patients and approximately 15 patients who later progressed from hyperthyroidism to ophthalmopathy. In a handful of hyperthyroidism patients, the T-cell repertoire of thyroid tissue was compared with the T-cell repertoire of blood. After sampling, hyperthyroidism patients received methimazole starting at 30 mg daily, and ophthalmopathy patients received high-dose intravenous methylprednisolone.

As for this clonotype: Its recognized antigen is unknown. A read error may explain this, as a much larger clone is one base away.

Broad study findings and their caveats: Sample size was not predetermined statistically, and investigators were not blinded to group allocation. Most expanded thyroid clonotypes with a frequency above 0.001 also appeared in blood, which suggests that blood repertoires may reflect the immune response in the thyroid. In validation, the model predicted ophthalmopathy progression with about 70% sensitivity and less than 80% specificity; some 13 predicted patients were CT-confirmed with GO in a median of around 6 months. In cross-validation, the 13-signature model distinguished ophthalmopathy from stable hyperthyroidism with 87.88% sensitivity and 81.08% specificity, while in the test set the corresponding values were 80% and 75%.

For repertoire sequencing, TCR beta CDR3 regions were amplified from RNA transcripts. HTBI primers and the Qiagen OneStep RT-PCR kit were used in a first-round RT-PCR, which was followed by a second-round multiplex PCR, size selection and purification. Sequencing of the libraries was carried out on an Illumina HiSeq2000 in paired-end mode with 100 bp reads. The paper's processing steps were these. SOAPnuke was used for read processing, and reads with adapters, uncalled bases, a mean Phred below 15, or no exact constant-primer or identifier match were discarded. High-quality paired reads were merged with COPE v1.2.5. Each unique nucleotide sequence was defined as a clonotype, and clonotypes were aligned to IMGT TRB V, D and J references with MiTCR v1.1. The analysis was limited to V-J combinations with a frequency above 0.0001, which together covered roughly 99% of the repertoires. For each V-J combination, a TCR clonal expansion and chaos score was defined as F50 clonal expansion divided by the chaos observed in the TCRdist matrix. Welch's t-statistics and random forest were used to narrow the features down to more than 10 V-J combinations, which were then fed into a naive Bayes classifier. The Morisita-Horn index was used to measure how similar the thyroid and blood repertoires were. In-frame beta chains were kept once TCRdb had trimmed the public reads at Q25 with fastp and called clones with MiXCR. Each record represents a unique CDR3 protein, reported with the most common genes and DNA among its rows. The V and J calls follow TCRdb's processing rather than the paper's. Present in this sample are tens of thousands of distinct CDR3 sequences, approximately 50% of which were seen just once. The ten largest clones capture approximately 25% of the sample.

Stable hyperthyroidism was defined as no progression to ophthalmopathy within 18 months of follow-up. Hyperthyroidism patients were newly diagnosed, with disease duration under 2 months, and aged 18 to 65 years. Anyone with other autoimmune diseases, uncontrolled infections, pregnancy or lactation was excluded from the study. Diagnosis was based on clinical symptoms, serum thyroxine, TRAb, thyroid ultrasound and orbital computed tomography. PBMCs were isolated from 7.5 to 10 ml of fresh peripheral blood by Ficoll-Paque density gradient centrifugation. Total RNA was extracted using Trizol reagent, and RNA quality was checked on an Agilent 2100 Bioanalyzer. What was sequenced was peripheral blood. This TCR derives from an adult woman with stable Graves' hyperthyroidism.

CDR3 protein: CASKQGVGSQPQHF. The DNA reads as follows: TGTGCCAGTAAACAGGGGGTTGGTAGTCAGCCCCAGCATTTT. In this chain, TRBV19 is recombined with TRBJ1-5, and 8 bases in between align with TRBD1. CDR1 and CDR2 are drawn from the germline V gene (reference sequence): LNHDA, SQIVND. Reading from cysteine to phenylalanine, the CDR3 counts 14 amino acids. The read is trimmed to its CDR3 DNA, 42 bases read in frame from base 1. Trimming removed 7 bases from V and 6 bases from J; the gene matches leave 8 bases unexplained. Reference TRBV19 and TRBJ1-5 genes cover what lies past the CDR3, so the full variable domain is DGGITQSPKYLFRKEGQNVTLSCEQNLNHDAMYWYRQDPGQGLRLIYYSQIVNDFQKGDIAEGYSVSREKKESFPLTVTSAQKNPTAFYLCASKQGVGSQPQHFGDGTRLSIL.